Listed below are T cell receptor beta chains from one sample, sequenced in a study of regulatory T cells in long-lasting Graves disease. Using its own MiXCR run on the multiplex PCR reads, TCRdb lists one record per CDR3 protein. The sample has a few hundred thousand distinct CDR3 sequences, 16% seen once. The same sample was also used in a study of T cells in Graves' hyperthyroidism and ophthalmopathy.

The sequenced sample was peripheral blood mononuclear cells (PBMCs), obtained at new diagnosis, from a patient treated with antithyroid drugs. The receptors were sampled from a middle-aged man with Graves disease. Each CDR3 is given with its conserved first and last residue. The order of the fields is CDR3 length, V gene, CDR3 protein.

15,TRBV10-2,CASSAQGLSTDTQYF
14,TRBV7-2,CASSSGTGSQPQHF
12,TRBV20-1,CSVRLGNQPQHF
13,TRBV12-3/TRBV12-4,CASSFSQYEKLFF
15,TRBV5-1,CASRKTGGFEETQYF
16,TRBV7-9,CASSRGGGFTYNEQFF
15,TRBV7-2,CASRGMTGALETQYF
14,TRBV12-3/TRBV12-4,CASSLLGNAGELFF
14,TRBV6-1,CASSPRAAPYGYTF
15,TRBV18,CASSPGGGAMRGAFF
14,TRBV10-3,CAISEIQLNTEAFF
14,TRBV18,CASSPDMAKNIQYF
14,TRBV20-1,CSARQSGISSPLHF
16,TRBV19,CASSSSQLAGNNEQFF
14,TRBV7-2,CASSPTGWGDGYTF
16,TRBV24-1,CATSPGLAGNTDTQYF
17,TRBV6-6,CASSYSGLAGTTYEQYF
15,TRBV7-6,CASSLGGQGGREQFF
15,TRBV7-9,CASSLEAGGNQPQHF
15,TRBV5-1,CASSTGTSGGNIQYF
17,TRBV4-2,CASSLAGGPLSTDTQYF
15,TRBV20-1,CSARDGRGASKGYTF
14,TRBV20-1,CSARETGLSYEQYF
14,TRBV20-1,CSAGVGGAKNIQYF
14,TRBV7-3,CASSRYGATDTQYF